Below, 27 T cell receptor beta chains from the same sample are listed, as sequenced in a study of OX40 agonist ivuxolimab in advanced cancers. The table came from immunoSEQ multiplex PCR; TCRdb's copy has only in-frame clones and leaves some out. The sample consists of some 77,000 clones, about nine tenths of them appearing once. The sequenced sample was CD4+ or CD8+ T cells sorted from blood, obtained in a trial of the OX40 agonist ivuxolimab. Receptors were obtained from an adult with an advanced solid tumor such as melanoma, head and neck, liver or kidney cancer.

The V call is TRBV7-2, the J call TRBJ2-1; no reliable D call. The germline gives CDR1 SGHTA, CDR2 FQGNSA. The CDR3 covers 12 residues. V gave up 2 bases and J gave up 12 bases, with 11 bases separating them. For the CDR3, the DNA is TGTGCCAGCAGCTTACCACCCAATAGGCAGTTCTTC. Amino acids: CASSLPPNRQFF.

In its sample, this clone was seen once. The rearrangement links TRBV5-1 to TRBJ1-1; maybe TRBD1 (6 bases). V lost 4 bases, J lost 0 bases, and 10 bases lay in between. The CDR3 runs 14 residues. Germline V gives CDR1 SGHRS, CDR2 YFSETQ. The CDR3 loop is CASSGDTLNTEAFF. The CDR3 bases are TGCGCCAGCAGCGGGGACACCCTGAACACTGAAGCTTTCTTT.

CDR3 region: CASSLNGVEGETQYF. For the CDR3, the DNA is TGTGCCAGCAGCTTGAATGGGGTAGAAGGAGAGACCCAGTACTTC. The V and J genes are TRBV5-4 and TRBJ2-5, with D hard to call. Trimming removed 1 base at V and 4 bases at J, with 14 bases between. In germline, CDR1 is SGHNT, CDR2 YYREEE (reference sequence). The CDR3 has 15 residues.

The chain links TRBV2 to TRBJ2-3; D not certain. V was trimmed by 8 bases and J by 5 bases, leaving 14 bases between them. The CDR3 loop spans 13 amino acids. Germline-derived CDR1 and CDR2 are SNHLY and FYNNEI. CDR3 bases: TGTGCCAGCGGCCAACCCCGAGGAGATACGCAGTATTTT. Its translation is CASGQPRGDTQYF.

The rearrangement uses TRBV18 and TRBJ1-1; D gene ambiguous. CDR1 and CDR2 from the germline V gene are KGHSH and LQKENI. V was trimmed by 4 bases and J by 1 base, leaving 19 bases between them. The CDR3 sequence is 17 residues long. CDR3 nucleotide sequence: TGTGCCAGCTCACTGGAAGGGTACGGGAACTGGAACACTGAAGCTTTCTTT. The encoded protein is CASSLEGYGNWNTEAFF. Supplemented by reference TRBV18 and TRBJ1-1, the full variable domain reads NAGVMQNPRHLVRRRGQEARLRCSPMKGHSHVYWYRQLPEEGLKFMVYLQKENIIDESGMPKERFSAEFPKEGPSILRIQQVVRGDSAAYFCASSLEGYGNWNTEAFFGQGTRLTVV.

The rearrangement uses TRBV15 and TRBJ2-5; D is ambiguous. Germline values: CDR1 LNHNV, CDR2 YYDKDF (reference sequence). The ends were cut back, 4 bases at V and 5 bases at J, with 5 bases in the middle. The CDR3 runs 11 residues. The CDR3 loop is CATSTRETQYF. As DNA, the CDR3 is TGTGCCACCAGCACCAGGGAGACCCAGTACTTC.

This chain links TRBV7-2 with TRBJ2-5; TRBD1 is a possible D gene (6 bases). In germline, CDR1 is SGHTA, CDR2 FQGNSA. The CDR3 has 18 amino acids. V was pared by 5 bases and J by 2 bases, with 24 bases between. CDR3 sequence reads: CASSSQGYRLTRQETQYF. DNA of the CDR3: TGTGCCAGCAGCAGTCAGGGGTACCGACTTACCCGACAAGAGACCCAGTACTTC.

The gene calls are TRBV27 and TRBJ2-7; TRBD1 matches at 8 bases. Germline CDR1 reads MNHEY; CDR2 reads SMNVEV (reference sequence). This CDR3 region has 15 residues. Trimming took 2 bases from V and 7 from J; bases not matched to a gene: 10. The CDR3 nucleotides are TGTGCCAGCAGTTTAGAGTTCCAGGGGGCAGGGGAGCAGTACTTC. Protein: CASSLEFQGAGEQYF.

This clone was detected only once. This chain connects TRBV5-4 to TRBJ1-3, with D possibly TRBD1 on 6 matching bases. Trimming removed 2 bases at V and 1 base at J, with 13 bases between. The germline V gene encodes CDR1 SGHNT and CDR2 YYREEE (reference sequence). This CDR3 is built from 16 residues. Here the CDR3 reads CASSFGGARSGNTIYF. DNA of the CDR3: TGTGCCAGCAGCTTTGGGGGGGCAAGATCTGGAAACACCATATATTTT.

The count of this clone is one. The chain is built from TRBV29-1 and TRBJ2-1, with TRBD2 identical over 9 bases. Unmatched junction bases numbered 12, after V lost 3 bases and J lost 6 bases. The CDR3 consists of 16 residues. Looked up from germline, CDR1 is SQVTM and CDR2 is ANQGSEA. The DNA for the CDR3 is TGCAGCGTTGAGGGTATAAGCGGGGGGCGGTCCAATGAGCAGTTCTTC. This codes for CSVEGISGGRSNEQFF.

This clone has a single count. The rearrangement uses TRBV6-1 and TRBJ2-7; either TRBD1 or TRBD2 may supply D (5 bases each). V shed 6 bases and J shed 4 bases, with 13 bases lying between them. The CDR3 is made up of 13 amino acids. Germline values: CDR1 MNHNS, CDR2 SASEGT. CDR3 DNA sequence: TGTGCCAGCAGCCTTACTAGGGGATACGAGCAGTACTTC. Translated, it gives CASSLTRGYEQYF.

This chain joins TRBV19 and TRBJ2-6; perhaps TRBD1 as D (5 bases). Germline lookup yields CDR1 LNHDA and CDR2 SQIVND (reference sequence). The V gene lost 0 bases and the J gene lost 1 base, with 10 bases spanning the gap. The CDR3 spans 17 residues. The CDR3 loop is CASSIEGRASGANVLTF. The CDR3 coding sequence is TGTGCCAGTAGTATAGAGGGCAGGGCTTCTGGGGCCAACGTCCTGACTTTC.

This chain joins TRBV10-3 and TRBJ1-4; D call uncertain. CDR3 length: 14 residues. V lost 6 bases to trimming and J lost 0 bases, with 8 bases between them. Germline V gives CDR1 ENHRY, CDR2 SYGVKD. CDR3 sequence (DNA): TGTGCCATCAGCCCCGGGTCAACTAATGAAAAACTGTTTTTT. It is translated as CAISPGSTNEKLFF.

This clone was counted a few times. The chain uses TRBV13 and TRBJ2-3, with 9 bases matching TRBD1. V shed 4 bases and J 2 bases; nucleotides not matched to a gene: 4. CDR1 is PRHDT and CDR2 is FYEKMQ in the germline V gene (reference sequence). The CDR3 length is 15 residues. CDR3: CASSSGTGFTDTQYF. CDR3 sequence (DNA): TGTGCCAGCAGCTCCGGGACAGGGTTCACAGATACGCAGTATTTT.

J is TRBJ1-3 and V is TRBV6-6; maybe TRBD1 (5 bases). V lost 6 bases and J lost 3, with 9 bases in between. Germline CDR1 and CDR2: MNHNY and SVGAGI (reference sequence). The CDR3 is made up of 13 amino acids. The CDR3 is CASSPGGGNTIYF. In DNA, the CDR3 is TGTGCCAGCAGCCCGGGGGGTGGAAACACCATATATTTT.

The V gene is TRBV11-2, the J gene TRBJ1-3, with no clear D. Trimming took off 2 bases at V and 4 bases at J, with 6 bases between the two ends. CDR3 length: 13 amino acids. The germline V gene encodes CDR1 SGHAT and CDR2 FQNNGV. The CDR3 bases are TGTGCCAGCAGCTTAATGAAAGGAAACACCATATATTTT. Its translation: CASSLMKGNTIYF.

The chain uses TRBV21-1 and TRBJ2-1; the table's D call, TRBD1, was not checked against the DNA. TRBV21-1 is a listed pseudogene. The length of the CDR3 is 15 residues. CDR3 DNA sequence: TGTGCCAGCAGTACCGGGACAGGGCACTGTAATGAGCAGTTCTTC. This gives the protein CASSTGTGHCNEQFF.

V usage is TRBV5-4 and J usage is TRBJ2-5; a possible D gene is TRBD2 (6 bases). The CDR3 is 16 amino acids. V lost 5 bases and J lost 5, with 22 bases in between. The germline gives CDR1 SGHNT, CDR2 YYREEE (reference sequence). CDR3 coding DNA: TGTGCCAGCAGTTCAGGGACTTCCCGAGGGTACGAGACCCAGTACTTC. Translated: CASSSGTSRGYETQYF.

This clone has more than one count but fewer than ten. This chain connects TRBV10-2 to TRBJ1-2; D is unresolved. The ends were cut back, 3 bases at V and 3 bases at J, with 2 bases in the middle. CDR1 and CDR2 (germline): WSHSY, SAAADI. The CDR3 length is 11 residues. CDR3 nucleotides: TGCGCCAGCAGTGATGACTATGGCTACACCTTC. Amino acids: CASSDDYGYTF.

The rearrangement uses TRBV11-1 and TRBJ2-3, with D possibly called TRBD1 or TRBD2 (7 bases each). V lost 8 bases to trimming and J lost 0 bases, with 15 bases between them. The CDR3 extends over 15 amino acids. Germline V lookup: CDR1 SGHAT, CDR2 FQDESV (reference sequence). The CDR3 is CASFGGTESTDTQYF. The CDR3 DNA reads TGTGCCAGCTTCGGGGGGACAGAGAGCACAGATACGCAGTATTTT. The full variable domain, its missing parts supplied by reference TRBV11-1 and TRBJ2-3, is EAEVAQSPRYKITEKSQAVAFWCDPISGHATLYWYRQILGQGPELLVQFQDESVVDDSQLPKDRFSAERLKGVDSTLKIQPAELGDSAMYLCASFGGTESTDTQYFGPGTRLTVL.

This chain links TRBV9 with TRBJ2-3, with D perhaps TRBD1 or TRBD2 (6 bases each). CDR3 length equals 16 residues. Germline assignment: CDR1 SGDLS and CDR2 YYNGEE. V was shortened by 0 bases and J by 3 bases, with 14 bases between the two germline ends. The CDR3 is CASSVGGGPGTDTQYF. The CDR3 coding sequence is TGTGCCAGCAGCGTAGGTGGGGGGCCCGGTACAGATACGCAGTATTTT.

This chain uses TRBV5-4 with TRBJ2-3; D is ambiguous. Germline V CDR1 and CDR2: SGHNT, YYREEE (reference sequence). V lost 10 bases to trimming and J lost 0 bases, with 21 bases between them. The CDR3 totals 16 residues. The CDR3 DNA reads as TGTGCCGACTCTGTGGTGGGAAGAACTAGCACAGATACGCAGTATTTT. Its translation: CADSVVGRTSTDTQYF.

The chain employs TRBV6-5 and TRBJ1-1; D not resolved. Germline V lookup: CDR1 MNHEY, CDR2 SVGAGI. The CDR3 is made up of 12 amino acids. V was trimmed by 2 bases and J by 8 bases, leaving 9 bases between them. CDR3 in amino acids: CASSYRGGEAFF. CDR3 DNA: TGTGCCAGCAGTTACCGAGGAGGGGAAGCTTTCTTT.

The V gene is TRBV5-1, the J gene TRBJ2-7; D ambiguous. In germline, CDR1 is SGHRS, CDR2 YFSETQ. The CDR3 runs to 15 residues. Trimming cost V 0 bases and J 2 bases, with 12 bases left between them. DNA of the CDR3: TGCGCCAGCAGCTTGGAACCCCTGGGGACCTACGAGCAGTACTTC. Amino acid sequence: CASSLEPLGTYEQYF.

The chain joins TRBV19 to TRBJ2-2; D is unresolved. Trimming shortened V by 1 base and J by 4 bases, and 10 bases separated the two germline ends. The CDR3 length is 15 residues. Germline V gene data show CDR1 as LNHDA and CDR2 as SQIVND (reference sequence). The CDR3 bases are TGTGCCAGTAGTATAGGGGCCCCGGGCACCGGGGAGCTGTTTTTT. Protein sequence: CASSIGAPGTGELFF.

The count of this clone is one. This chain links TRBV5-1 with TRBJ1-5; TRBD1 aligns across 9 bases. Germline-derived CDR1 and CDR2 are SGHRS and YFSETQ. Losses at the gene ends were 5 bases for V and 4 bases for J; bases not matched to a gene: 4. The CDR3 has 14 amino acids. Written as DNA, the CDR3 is TGCGCCAGCAGTCTTGGGACAGGGAATCAGCCCCAGCATTTT. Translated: CASSLGTGNQPQHF.

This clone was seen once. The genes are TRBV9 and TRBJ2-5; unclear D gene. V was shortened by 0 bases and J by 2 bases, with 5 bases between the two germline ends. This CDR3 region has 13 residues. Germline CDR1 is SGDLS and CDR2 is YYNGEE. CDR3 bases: TGTGCCAGCAGCGTAGCGGTTCAAGAGACCCAGTACTTC. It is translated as CASSVAVQETQYF.